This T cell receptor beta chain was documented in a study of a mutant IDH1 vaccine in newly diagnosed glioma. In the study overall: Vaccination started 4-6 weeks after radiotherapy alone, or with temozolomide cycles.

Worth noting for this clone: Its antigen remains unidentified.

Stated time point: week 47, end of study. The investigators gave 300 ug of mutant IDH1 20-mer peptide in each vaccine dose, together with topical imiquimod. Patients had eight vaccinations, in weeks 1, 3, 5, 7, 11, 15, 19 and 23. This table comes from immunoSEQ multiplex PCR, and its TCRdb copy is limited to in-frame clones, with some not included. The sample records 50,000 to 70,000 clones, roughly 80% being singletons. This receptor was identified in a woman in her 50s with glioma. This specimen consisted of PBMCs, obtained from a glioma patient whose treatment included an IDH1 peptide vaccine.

The CDR3 bases are TGTGCCAGCAGCGCCCAATTTAACTATGGCTACACCTTC. Translated: CASSAQFNYGYTF. The V and J genes are TRBV5-8 and TRBJ1-2, with unresolved D. Trimming left V 4 bases short and J 1 base short, with 8 bases between. The CDR3 runs to 13 residues. Per the germline V gene, CDR1 is SGHTS and CDR2 is YDEGEE.